These 11 T cell receptor beta chains were all obtained from the same sample, sequenced in a study of blood T cell repertoires in COVID-19. The data were produced by immunoSEQ multiplex PCR, yet TCRdb's version contains in-frame clones alone and is incomplete. The sample has approximately 430,000 clones, roughly 88% seen once. The sequenced sample consisted of peripheral blood. The receptors derive from a young woman with active or convalescent COVID-19.

The J gene is TRBJ2-1, the V gene TRBV5-1, with 11 bases that match TRBD2. This CDR3 has 17 residues. The V gene end was trimmed by 4 bases and the J gene end by 4 bases; junction bases not matched to a gene: 10. Germline V gene data show CDR1 as SGHRS and CDR2 as YFSETQ. CDR3 loop: CASSKTSGTSGYNEQFF. CDR3 DNA sequence: TGCGCCAGCAGCAAAACCTCCGGGACTAGCGGTTACAATGAGCAGTTCTTC.

The rearrangement joins TRBV5-1 to TRBJ2-3; 7 bases are shared with TRBD2. Trimming took 5 bases from V and 2 from J; bases not matched to a gene: 11. In germline, CDR1 is SGHRS, CDR2 YFSETQ. The CDR3 consists of 16 residues. The CDR3 here is CASRAGALPATDTQYF. The CDR3, as DNA: TGCGCCAGCAGGGCGGGAGCGCTTCCTGCCACAGATACGCAGTATTTT.

The CDR3 here is CASSHSGGAYNEQFF. The DNA for the CDR3 is TGTGCCAGCAGCCATAGCGGGGGGGCGTACAATGAGCAGTTCTTC. The rearrangement uses TRBV13 and TRBJ2-1, with 11 bases lining up with TRBD2. Germline V CDR1 and CDR2: PRHDT, FYEKMQ (reference sequence). V was clipped by 5 bases and J by 4 bases; unmatched bases: 4. CDR3 length: 15 residues.

J is TRBJ1-1 and V is TRBV5-1; possibly TRBD1 for D (5 bases). Germline lookup yields CDR1 SGHRS and CDR2 YFSETQ. The CDR3 extends over 15 amino acids. Trimming pared 0 bases from V and 0 bases from J, leaving 9 bases between. CDR3 nucleotide sequence: TGCGCCAGCAGCTTGGTTCCAGGGTTGAACACTGAAGCTTTCTTT. Protein sequence: CASSLVPGLNTEAFF.

This clone was seen just once. V gene TRBV21-1 combines with J gene TRBJ1-4; TRBD1 is taken as the D call from the table, unchecked against the DNA. TRBV21-1 is noted as a pseudogene. This CDR3 contains 17 residues. CDR3 amino acids: CASSVPGQGAFNEKLFF. The CDR3 DNA sequence: TGTGCCAGCAGCGTGCCGGGACAGGGGGCTTTTAATGAAAAACTGTTTTTT.

This clone was recorded only once. The rearrangement joins TRBV10-1 to TRBJ2-7; TRBD2 might be the D (6 bases). V dropped 2 bases and J dropped 0 bases, with 11 bases sitting between them. In germline, CDR1 is WNHNN, CDR2 SYGVQD (reference sequence). This CDR3 spans 15 amino acids. For the CDR3, the DNA is TGCGCCAGCAGTGAGGGTAGCGGTAACTCCTACGAGCAGTACTTC. It yields the protein CASSEGSGNSYEQYF.

This clone has just one count. The V call is TRBV19, the J call TRBJ2-5; 8 bases are shared with TRBD2. In germline, CDR1 is LNHDA, CDR2 SQIVND (reference sequence). The CDR3 sequence is 18 residues long. V shed 5 bases and J 0 bases; nucleotides not matched to a gene: 14. Here the CDR3 reads CASSPPPGLGMYQETQYF. DNA of the CDR3: TGTGCCAGTAGTCCACCCCCGGGACTAGGAATGTACCAAGAGACCCAGTACTTC.

V gene TRBV12-5 combines with J gene TRBJ2-3, with a weak D call TRBD2 (6 bases). The CDR3 runs to 20 residues. V lost 0 bases and J 6 bases, leaving 28 bases between the germline ends. Germline V gene data show CDR1 as LGHNT and CDR2 as FRNRAP. The CDR3 region has the DNA TGTGCTAGTGGTTTGGTACTGCCCCCAAGGGTTAAAAGGCTAGCGGATACGCAGTATTTT. Protein product: CASGLVLPPRVKRLADTQYF.

This chain links TRBV15 with TRBJ2-1, with 11 positions matching TRBD1. The CDR3 loop spans 15 amino acids. Germline loops: CDR1 LNHNV, CDR2 YYDKDF (reference sequence). J gave up 7 bases and V 4 bases, and 6 bases lay outside the gene matches. The CDR3 sequence: CATSKPGQGVNEQFF. CDR3 nucleotides: TGTGCCACCAGCAAACCGGGACAGGGGGTAAATGAGCAGTTCTTC.

In DNA form, the CDR3 reads TGTGCCACCGGACAGGGGTCGCGGGAGCAGTACTTC. Its protein is CATGQGSREQYF. J is TRBJ2-7 and V is TRBV27, with TRBD1 identical over 9 bases. This CDR3 region has 12 residues. The trim removed 10 bases at V and 7 bases at J, leaving 8 bases unmatched. The germline V gene has CDR1 MNHEY and CDR2 SMNVEV (reference sequence).

J is TRBJ1-2 and V is TRBV7-2; 8 bases line up with TRBD1. After removal of 5 bases from V and 4 bases from J, the junction contained 9 bases not matched to a gene. Germline V gene lookup returns CDR1 SGHTA and CDR2 FQGNSA. This CDR3 has 15 residues. CDR3 amino acids: CASSPGQGLIYGYTF. The CDR3 bases are TGTGCCAGCAGCCCCGGACAGGGACTTATCTATGGCTACACCTTC.